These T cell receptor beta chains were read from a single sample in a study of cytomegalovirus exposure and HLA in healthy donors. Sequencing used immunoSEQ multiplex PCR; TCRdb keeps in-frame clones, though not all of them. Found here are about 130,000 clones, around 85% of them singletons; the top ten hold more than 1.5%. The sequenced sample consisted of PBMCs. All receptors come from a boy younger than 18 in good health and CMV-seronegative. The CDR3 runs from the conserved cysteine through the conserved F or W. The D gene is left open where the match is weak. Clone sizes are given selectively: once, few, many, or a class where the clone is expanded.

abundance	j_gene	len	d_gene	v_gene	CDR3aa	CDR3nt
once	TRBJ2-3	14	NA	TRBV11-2	CASSPVGATDTQYF	TGTGCCAGCAGCCCTGTGGGGGCGACAGATACGCAGTATTTT
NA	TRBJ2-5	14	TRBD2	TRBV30	CAWSPLAVQETQYF	TGTGCCTGGTCTCCACTAGCGGTCCAAGAGACCCAGTACTTC
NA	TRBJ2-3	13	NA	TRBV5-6	CASSLAGADTQYF	TGTGCCAGCAGCTTGGCCGGTGCAGATACGCAGTATTTT
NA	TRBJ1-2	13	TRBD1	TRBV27	CASSQGQNYGYTF	TGTGCCAGCAGTCAGGGACAGAACTATGGCTACACCTTC
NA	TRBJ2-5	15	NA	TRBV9	CASSQRGGRRETQYF	TGTGCCAGCAGCCAAAGGGGGGGGCGTCGGGAGACCCAGTACTTC
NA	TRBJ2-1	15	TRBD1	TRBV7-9	CASSLGTGVYNEQFF	TGTGCCAGCAGCTTGGGGACAGGAGTCTACAATGAGCAGTTCTTC
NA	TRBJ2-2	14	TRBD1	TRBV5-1	CASERTGNTGELFF	TGCGCCAGCGAACGGACAGGGAACACCGGGGAGCTGTTTTTT
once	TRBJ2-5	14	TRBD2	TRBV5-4	CASTQRGGRETQYF	TGTGCCAGCACCCAGCGGGGGGGCCGAGAGACCCAGTACTTC
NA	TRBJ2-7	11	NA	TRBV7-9	CASSDSYEQYF	TGTGCCAGCAGTGACAGTTACGAGCAGTACTTC
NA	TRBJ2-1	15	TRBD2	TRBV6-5	CASSPQTSGRNEQFF	TGTGCCAGCAGTCCGCAGACTAGCGGGAGAAATGAGCAGTTCTTC
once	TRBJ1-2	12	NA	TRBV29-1	CSVEDRAGGYTF	TGCAGCGTTGAAGACAGGGCGGGGGGCTACACCTTC
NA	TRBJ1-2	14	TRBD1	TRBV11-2	CASSPDRDPWGYTF	TGTGCCAGCAGTCCGGACAGGGATCCTTGGGGCTACACCTTC
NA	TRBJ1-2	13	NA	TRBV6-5	CASSYAAWSGYTF	TGTGCCAGCAGTTATGCGGCGTGGAGTGGCTACACCTTC
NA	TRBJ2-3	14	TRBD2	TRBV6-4	CASSERGSTDTQYF	TGTGCCAGCAGTGAGCGGGGGAGCACAGATACGCAGTATTTT
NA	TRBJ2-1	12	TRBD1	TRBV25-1	CASTTGANEQFF	TGTGCCAGCACGACAGGGGCCAATGAGCAGTTCTTC
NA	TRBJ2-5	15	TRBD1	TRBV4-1	CASSQVRDRAETQYF	TGCGCCAGCAGCCAAGTCCGGGACAGGGCTGAGACCCAGTACTTC
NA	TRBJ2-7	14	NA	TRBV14	CASSSFRDTYEQYF	TGTGCCAGCAGCTCCTTCCGGGACACCTACGAGCAGTACTTC
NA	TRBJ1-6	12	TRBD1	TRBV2	CARGQGDSPLHF	TGTGCCAGAGGACAGGGGGATTCACCCCTCCACTTT
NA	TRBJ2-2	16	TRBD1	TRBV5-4	CASSLLGQGVTVELFF	TGTGCCAGCAGCTTGCTTGGACAGGGGGTTACCGTGGAGCTGTTTTTT
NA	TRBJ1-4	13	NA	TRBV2	CASRHRDNEKLFF	TGTGCCAGCAGACACAGGGACAATGAAAAACTGTTTTTT
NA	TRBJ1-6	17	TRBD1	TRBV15	CATSRGLDRGQNSPLHF	TGTGCCACCAGCAGAGGATTGGACAGGGGGCAAAATTCACCCCTCCACTTT
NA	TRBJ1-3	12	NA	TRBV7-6	CASSLVGNTIYF	TGTGCCAGCAGCTTAGTAGGAAACACCATATATTTT
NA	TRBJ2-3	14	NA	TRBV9	CASSATVWTDTQYF	TGTGCCAGCAGCGCGACAGTCTGGACAGATACGCAGTATTTT
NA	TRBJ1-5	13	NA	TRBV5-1	CASSLDRDQPQHF	TGCGCCAGCAGCTTGGACAGGGATCAGCCCCAGCATTTT
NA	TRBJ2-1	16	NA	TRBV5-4	CASSESGGSPNNEQFF	TGTGCCAGCAGTGAGTCGGGGGGCTCTCCGAACAATGAGCAGTTCTTC
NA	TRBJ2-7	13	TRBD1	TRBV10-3	CAILDRGAYEQYF	TGTGCCATCCTAGACAGGGGGGCCTACGAGCAGTACTTC
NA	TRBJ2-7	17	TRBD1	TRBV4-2	CASSQHPETGLNYEQYF	TGTGCCAGCAGCCAACACCCAGAGACAGGGCTCAACTACGAGCAGTACTTC
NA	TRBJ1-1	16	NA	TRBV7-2	CASSRRTTTENTEAFF	TGTGCCAGCAGCCGCCGGACGACGACAGAGAACACTGAAGCTTTCTTT
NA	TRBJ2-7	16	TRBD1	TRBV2	CASDRTPGQGAYEQYF	TGTGCCAGCGACCGAACTCCGGGACAGGGGGCCTACGAGCAGTACTTC
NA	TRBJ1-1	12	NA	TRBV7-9	CSSRGGDTEAFF	TGTTCCAGCAGGGGAGGAGACACTGAAGCTTTCTTT
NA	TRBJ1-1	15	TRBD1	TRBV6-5	CASSSRTGGNTEAFF	TGTGCCAGCAGTTCCAGGACAGGAGGGAACACTGAAGCTTTCTTT
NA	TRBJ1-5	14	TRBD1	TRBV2	CASRGQGRLQPQHF	TGTGCCAGCAGGGGACAGGGTCGACTGCAGCCCCAGCATTTT
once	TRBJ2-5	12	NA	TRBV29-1	CSVSILRETQYF	TGCAGCGTCTCCATATTACGGGAGACCCAGTACTTC
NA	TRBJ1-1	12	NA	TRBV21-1	CASSITGTEAFF	TGTGCCAGCAGCATTACGGGCACTGAAGCTTTCTTT
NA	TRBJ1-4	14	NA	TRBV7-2	CASSLESVGGKLFF	TGTGCCAGCAGCTTAGAGTCCGTCGGGGGGAAACTGTTTTTT
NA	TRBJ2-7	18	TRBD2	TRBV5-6	CASSSPGTSGRAPYEQYF	TGTGCCAGCAGCTCCCCCGGGACTAGCGGGAGGGCGCCCTACGAGCAGTACTTC
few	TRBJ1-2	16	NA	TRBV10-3	CAISEELRRPGDGYTF	TGTGCCATCAGTGAAGAATTACGCCGCCCAGGCGATGGCTACACCTTC
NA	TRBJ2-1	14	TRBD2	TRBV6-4	CASTALAGGNEQFF	TGTGCCAGCACCGCCCTAGCGGGGGGGAATGAGCAGTTCTTC
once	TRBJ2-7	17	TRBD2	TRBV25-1	CASSGPRAAGGTYEQYF	TGTGCCAGCAGTGGACCCCGGGCAGCGGGAGGGACCTACGAGCAGTACTTC
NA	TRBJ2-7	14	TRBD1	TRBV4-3	CASSQVPGGNEQYF	TGCGCCAGCAGCCAAGTCCCAGGGGGAAACGAGCAGTACTTC
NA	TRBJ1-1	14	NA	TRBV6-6	CASTPGTGDTEAFF	TGTGCCAGCACCCCGGGTACGGGTGACACTGAAGCTTTCTTT
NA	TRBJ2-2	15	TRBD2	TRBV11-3	CASSPTSGSNGELFF	TGTGCCAGCAGCCCGACTAGCGGGAGCAACGGGGAGCTGTTTTTT
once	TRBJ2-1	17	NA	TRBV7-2	CASSSPLAGNSYNEQFF	TGTGCCAGCAGCTCCCCCTTGGCGGGGAACTCCTACAATGAGCAGTTCTTC
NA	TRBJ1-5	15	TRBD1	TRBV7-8	CASSGGTGGNQPQHF	TGTGCCAGCAGCGGGGGGACAGGGGGCAATCAGCCCCAGCATTTT
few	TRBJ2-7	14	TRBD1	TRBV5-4	CASSLVQGSYEQYF	TGTGCCAGCAGCTTGGTACAGGGGTCCTACGAGCAGTACTTC